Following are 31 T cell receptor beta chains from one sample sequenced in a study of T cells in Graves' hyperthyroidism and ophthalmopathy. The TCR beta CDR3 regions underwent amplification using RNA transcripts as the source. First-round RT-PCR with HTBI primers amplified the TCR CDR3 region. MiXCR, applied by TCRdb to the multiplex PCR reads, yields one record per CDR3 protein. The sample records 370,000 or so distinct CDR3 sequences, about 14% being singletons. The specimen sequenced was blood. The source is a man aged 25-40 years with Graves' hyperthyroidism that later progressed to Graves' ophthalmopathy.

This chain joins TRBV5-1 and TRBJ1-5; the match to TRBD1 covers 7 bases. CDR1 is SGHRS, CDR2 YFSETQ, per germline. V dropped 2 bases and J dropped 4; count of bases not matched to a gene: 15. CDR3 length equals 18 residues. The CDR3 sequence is CASSFFCPGGLNNQPQHF. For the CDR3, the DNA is TGCGCCAGCAGCTTTTTTTGCCCAGGGGGTTTGAATAATCAGCCCCAGCATTTT.

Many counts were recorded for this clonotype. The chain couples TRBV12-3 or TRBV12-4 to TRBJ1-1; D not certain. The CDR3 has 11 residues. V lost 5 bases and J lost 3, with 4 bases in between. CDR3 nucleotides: TGTGCCAGCAGTGGGGACACTGAAGCTTTCTTT. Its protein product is CASSGDTEAFF.

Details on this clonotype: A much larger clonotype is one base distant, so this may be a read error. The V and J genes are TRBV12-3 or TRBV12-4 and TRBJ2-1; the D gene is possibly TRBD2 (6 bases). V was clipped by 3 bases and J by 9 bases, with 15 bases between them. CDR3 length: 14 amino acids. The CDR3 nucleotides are TGTGCCAGCAGTTTGGGGCACGGGGGTGGTGAGCAGTTCTTC. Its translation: CASSLGHGGGEQFF.

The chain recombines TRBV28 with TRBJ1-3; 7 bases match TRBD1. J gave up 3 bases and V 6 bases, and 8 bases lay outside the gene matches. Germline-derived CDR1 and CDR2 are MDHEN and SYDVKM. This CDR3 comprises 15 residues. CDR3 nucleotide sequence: TGTGCCAGCAGGCCGACAGGGAAGTTTGGAAACACCATATATTTT. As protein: CASRPTGKFGNTIYF.

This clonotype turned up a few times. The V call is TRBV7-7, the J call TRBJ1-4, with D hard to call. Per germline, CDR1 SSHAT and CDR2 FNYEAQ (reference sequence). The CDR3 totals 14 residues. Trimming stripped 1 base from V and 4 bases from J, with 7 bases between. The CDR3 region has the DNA TGTGCCAGCAGCTTAGGAGTCGGTAATGAAAAACTGTTTTTT. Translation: CASSLGVGNEKLFF.

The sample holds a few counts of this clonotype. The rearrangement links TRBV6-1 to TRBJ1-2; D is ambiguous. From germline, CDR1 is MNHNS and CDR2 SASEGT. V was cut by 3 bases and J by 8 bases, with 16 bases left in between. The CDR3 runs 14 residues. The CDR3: CASSEQSLRHGYTF. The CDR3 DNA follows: TGTGCCAGCAGTGAGCAAAGCCTCCGCCACGGCTACACCTTC.

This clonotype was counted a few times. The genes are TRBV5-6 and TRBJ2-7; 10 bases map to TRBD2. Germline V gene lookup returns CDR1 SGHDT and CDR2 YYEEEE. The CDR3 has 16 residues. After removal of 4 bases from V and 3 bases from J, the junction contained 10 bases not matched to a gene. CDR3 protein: CASSPSGLAVGYEQYF. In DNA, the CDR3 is TGTGCCAGCAGCCCCTCAGGACTAGCGGTGGGCTACGAGCAGTACTTC. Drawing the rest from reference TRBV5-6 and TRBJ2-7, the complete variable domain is DAGVTQSPTHLIKTRGQQVTLRCSPKSGHDTVSWYQQALGQGPQFIFQYYEEEERQRGNFPDRFSGHQFPNYSSELNVNALLLGDSALYLCASSPSGLAVGYEQYFGPGTRLTVT.

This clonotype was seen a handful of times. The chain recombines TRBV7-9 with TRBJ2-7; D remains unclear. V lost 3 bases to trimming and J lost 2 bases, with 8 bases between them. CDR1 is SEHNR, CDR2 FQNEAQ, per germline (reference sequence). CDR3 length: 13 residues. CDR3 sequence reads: CASSFDNTYEQYF. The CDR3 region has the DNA TGTGCCAGCAGCTTCGACAATACCTACGAGCAGTACTTC.

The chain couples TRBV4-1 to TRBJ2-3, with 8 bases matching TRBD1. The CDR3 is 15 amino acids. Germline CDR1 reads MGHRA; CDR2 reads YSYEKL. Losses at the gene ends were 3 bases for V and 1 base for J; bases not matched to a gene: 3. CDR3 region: CASSQPQGGTDTQYF. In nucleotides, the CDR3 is TGCGCCAGCAGCCAGCCACAGGGGGGCACAGATACGCAGTATTTT.

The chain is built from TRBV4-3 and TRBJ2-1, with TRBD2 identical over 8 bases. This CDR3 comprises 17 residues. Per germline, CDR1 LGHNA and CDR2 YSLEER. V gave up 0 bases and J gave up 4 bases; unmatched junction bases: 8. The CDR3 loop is CASSQDSPGGAYNEQFF. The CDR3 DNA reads TGCGCCAGCAGCCAAGATTCCCCCGGGGGGGCTTACAATGAGCAGTTCTTC.

In DNA form, the CDR3 reads TGTGCCAGCAGTAAGACAGGGGCCGGGGAGCTGTTTTTT. It codes for CASSKTGAGELFF. The chain couples TRBV6-1 to TRBJ2-2, with 8 positions matching TRBD1. V lost 5 bases, J lost 6 bases, and 2 bases stayed unmatched. Germline V gene lookup returns CDR1 MNHNS and CDR2 SASEGT. CDR3 length: 13 residues.

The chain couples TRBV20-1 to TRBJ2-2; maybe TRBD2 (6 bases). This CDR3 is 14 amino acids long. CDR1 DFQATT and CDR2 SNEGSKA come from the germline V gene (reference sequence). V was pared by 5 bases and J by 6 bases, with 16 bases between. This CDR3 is CSAHPGPSAGELFF. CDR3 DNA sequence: TGCAGTGCTCACCCGGGACCTAGCGCCGGGGAGCTGTTTTTT.

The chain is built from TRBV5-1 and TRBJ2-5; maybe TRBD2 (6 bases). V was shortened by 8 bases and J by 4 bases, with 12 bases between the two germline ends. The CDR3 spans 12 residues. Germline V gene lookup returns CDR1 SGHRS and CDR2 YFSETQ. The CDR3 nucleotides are TGCGCCAGTGGAGGGACCAGAGAGACCCAGTACTTC. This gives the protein CASGGTRETQYF. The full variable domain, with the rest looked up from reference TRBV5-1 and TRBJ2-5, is KAGVTQTPRYLIKTRGQQVTLSCSPISGHRSVSWYQQTPGQGLQFLFEYFSETQRNKGNFPGRFSGRQFSNSRSEMNVSTLELGDSALYLCASGGTRETQYFGPGTRLLVL.

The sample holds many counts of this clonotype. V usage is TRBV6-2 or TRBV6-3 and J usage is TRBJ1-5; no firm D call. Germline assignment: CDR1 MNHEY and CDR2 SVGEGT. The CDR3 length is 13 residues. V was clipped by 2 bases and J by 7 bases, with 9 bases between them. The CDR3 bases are TGTGCCAGCAGTTACCCCCCGTTGCAGCCCCAGCATTTT. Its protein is CASSYPPLQPQHF.

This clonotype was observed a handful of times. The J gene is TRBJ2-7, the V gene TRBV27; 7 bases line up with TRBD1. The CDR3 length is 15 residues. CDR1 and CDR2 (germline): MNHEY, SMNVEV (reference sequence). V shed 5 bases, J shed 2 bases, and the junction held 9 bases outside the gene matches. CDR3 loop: CASSPLRDRPYEQYF. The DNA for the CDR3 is TGTGCCAGCAGTCCCCTCCGGGACAGACCCTACGAGCAGTACTTC.

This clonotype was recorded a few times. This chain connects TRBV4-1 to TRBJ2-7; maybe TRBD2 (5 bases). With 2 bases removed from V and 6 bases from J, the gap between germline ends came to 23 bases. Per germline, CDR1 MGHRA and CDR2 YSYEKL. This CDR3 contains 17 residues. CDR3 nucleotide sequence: TGCGCCAGCAGCCAATTTCCCGCCGGCCGGAGGTGGGGCGAGCAGTACTTC. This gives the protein CASSQFPAGRRWGEQYF.

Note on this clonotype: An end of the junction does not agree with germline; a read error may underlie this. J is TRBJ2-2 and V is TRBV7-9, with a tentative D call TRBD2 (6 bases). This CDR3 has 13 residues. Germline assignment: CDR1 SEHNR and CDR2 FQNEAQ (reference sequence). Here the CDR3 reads CASAWGVTVELFF. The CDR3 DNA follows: TGTGCCAGCGCGTGGGGGGTCACCGTGGAGCTGTTTTTT. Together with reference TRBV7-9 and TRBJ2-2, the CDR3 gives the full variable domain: DTGVSQNPRHKITKRGQNVTFRCDPISEHNRLYWYRQTLGQGPEFLTYFQNEAQLEKSRLLSDRFSAERPKGSFSTLEIQRTEQGDSAMYLCASAWGVTVELFFGEGSRLTVL.

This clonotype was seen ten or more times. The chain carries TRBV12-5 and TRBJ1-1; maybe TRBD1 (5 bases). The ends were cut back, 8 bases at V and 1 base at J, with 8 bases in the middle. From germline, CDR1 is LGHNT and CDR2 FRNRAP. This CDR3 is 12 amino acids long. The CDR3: CASWGTNTEAFF. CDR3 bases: TGTGCTAGTTGGGGGACGAACACTGAAGCTTTCTTT.

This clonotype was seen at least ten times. The CDR3 DNA reads as TGCGCCAGCAGCCCGGGACAGTCCTCCTATAATTCACCCCTCCACTTT. This encodes CASSPGQSSYNSPLHF. The gene calls are TRBV5-1 and TRBJ1-6; 7 bases are a match to TRBD1. Germline V lookup: CDR1 SGHRS, CDR2 YFSETQ. This CDR3 has 16 residues. V was clipped by 4 bases and J by 0 bases; unmatched bases: 4. Full variable domain (outside the CDR3, taken from reference TRBV5-1 and TRBJ1-6): KAGVTQTPRYLIKTRGQQVTLSCSPISGHRSVSWYQQTPGQGLQFLFEYFSETQRNKGNFPGRFSGRQFSNSRSEMNVSTLELGDSALYLCASSPGQSSYNSPLHFGNGTRLTVT.

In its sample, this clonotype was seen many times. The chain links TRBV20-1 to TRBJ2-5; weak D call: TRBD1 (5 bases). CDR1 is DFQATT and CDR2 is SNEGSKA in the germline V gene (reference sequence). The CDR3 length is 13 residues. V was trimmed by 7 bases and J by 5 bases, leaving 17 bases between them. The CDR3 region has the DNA TGCAGTGGTCTTAGCCTCTCAGGGGAGACCCAGTACTTC. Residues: CSGLSLSGETQYF.

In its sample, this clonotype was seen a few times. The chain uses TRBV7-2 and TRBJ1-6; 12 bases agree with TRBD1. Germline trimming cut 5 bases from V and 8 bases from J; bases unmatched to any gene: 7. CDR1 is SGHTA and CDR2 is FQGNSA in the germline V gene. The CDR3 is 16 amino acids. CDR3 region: CASSMRGQGAYSPLHF. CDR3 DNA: TGTGCCAGCAGCATGAGGGGACAGGGGGCTTATTCACCCCTCCACTTT.

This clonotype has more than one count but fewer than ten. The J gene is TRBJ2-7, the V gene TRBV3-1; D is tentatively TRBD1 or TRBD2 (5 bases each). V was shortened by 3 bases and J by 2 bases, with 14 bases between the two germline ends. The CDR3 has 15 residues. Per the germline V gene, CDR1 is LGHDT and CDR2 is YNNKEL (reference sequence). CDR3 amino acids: CASSQAGTAAYEQYF. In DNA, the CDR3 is TGTGCCAGCAGCCAGGCTGGGACGGCCGCCTACGAGCAGTACTTC.

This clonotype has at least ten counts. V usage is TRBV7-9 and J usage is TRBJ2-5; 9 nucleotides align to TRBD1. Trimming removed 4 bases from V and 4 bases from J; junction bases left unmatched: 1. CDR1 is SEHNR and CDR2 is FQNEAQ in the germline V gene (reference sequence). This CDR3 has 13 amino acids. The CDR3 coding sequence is TGTGCCAGCAGCTGGGGACAGGGAGAGACCCAGTACTTC. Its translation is CASSWGQGETQYF. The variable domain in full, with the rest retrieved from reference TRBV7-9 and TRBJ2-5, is DTGVSQNPRHKITKRGQNVTFRCDPISEHNRLYWYRQTLGQGPEFLTYFQNEAQLEKSRLLSDRFSAERPKGSFSTLEIQRTEQGDSAMYLCASSWGQGETQYFGPGTRLLVL.

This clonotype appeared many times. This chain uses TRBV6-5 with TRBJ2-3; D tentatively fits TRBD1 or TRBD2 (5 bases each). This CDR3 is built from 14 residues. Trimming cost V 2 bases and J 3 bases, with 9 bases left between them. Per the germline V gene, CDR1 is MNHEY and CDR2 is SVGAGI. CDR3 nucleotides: TGTGCCAGCAGTTACGAGGGGAGTACAGATACGCAGTATTTT. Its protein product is CASSYEGSTDTQYF.

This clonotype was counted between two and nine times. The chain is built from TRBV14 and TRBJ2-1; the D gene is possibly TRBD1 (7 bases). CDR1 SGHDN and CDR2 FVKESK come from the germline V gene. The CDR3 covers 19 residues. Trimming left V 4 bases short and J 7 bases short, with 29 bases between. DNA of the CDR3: TGTGCCAGCAGCCCAAAGAATGGAGGGGGCGCGTTTTTTAGTAATGAGCAGTTCTTC. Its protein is CASSPKNGGGAFFSNEQFF.

CDR3 sequence: CASSQAGTSLGLYTF. The CDR3 DNA reads TGTGCCAGCAGCCAAGCCGGGACTTCCTTAGGGTTGTACACCTTC. The chain couples TRBV3-1 to TRBJ1-2; D perhaps matches TRBD1 (5 bases). The V end was cut by 1 base, the J end by 11 bases, with 20 bases between. Germline lookup yields CDR1 LGHDT and CDR2 YNNKEL (reference sequence). CDR3 length: 15 amino acids.

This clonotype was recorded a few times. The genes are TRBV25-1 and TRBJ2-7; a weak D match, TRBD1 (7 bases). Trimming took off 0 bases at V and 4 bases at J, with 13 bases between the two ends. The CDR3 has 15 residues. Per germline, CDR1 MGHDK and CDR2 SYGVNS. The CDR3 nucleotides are TGTGCCAGCAGTGAATATCAGACAGGGAGGTACGAGCAGTACTTC. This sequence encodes CASSEYQTGRYEQYF.

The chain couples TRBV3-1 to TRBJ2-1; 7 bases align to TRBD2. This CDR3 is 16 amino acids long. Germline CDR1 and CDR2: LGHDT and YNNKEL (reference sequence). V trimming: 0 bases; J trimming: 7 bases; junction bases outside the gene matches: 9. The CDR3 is CASSQELAMGNNEQFF. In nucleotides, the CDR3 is TGTGCCAGCAGCCAAGAACTAGCGATGGGGAATAATGAGCAGTTCTTC.

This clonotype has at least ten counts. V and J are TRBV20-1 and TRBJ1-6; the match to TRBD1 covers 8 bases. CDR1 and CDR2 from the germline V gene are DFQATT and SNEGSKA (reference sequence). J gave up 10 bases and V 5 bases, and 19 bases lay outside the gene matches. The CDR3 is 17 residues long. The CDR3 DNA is TGCAGTGCTTCCCCGGCAGAGGGAACAGGGGGTAACTCACCCCTCCACTTT. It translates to CSASPAEGTGGNSPLHF.

Here the CDR3 reads CASSLGSASNEQYF. CDR3 in DNA: TGCGCCAGCAGCTTGGGTTCCGCTTCCAACGAGCAGTACTTC. This chain connects TRBV5-1 to TRBJ2-7; D unclear. The CDR3 loop spans 14 amino acids. Germline CDR1 SGHRS, CDR2 YFSETQ. V was clipped by 0 bases and J by 5 bases, with 12 bases between them. The full variable domain, completed using reference TRBV5-1 and TRBJ2-7, is KAGVTQTPRYLIKTRGQQVTLSCSPISGHRSVSWYQQTPGQGLQFLFEYFSETQRNKGNFPGRFSGRQFSNSRSEMNVSTLELGDSALYLCASSLGSASNEQYFGPGTRLTVT.

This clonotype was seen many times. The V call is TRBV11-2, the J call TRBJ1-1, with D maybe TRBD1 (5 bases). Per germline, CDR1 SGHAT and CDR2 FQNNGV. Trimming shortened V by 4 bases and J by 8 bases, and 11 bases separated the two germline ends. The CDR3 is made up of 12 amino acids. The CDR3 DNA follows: TGTGCCAGCAGCTCAAATCGACAGGAAGCTTTCTTT. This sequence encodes CASSSNRQEAFF. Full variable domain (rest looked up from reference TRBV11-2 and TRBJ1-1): EAGVAQSPRYKIIEKRQSVAFWCNPISGHATLYWYQQILGQGPKLLIQFQNNGVVDDSQLPKDRFSAERLKGVDSTLKIQPAKLEDSAVYLCASSSNRQEAFFGQGTRLTVV.